A single sample gave rise to the 28 T cell receptor beta chains below, sequenced in a study of T cells in tuberculosis. Repertoires were generated with immunoSEQ multiplex PCR, while TCRdb's copy carries only in-frame clones and drops some. The data show under 40,000 clones, with roughly 82% seen just once and roughly 5% held by the top ten. Time point of the sample: new active TB diagnosis, blood taken before or within 7 days of starting treatment. Sequences were derived from PBMCs, sampled at tuberculosis diagnosis. Source of these receptors: an adult with tuberculosis.

The DNA for the CDR3 is TGTGCCAGCAGTGAAGATGCGGGACAGGGTGAGGAGACCCAGTACTTC. Protein product: CASSEDAGQGEETQYF. This rearrangement joins TRBV6-4 to TRBJ2-5; 9 bases map to TRBD1. The V and J ends lost 3 bases and 5 bases, in that order; junction bases with no gene match: 10. The CDR3 runs to 16 residues. Germline assignment: CDR1 MRHNA and CDR2 SNTAGT.

The chain links TRBV5-1 to TRBJ1-1, with a possible D match to TRBD1 (6 bases). Germline CDR1 SGHRS, CDR2 YFSETQ. V lost 0 bases, J lost 5 bases, and 11 bases lay in between. The CDR3 loop spans 14 amino acids. The CDR3 DNA reads TGCGCCAGCAGCTTGGAACCAGGGGTGACTGAAGCTTTCTTT. The encoded protein is CASSLEPGVTEAFF.

This rearrangement joins TRBV27 to TRBJ1-5; TRBD1 agrees at 7 bases. V lost 5 bases to trimming and J lost 5 bases; unmatched junction nucleotides: 6. The length of the CDR3 is 14 residues. Per germline, CDR1 MNHEY and CDR2 SMNVEV (reference sequence). The CDR3 DNA reads TGTGCCAGCAGTCAAACAGGGGTATATCAGCCCCAGCATTTT. Its protein product is CASSQTGVYQPQHF.

The J gene is TRBJ1-3, the V gene TRBV4-1; TRBD1 is a possible D gene (5 bases). The V and J ends lost 4 bases and 1 base respectively, with 17 bases between them. CDR1 and CDR2 from the germline V gene are MGHRA and YSYEKL. The CDR3 has 17 residues. CDR3 residues: CASSPLGQGSSGNTIYF. The CDR3 DNA reads as TGCGCCAGCAGCCCCTTGGGGCAGGGTTCGTCTGGAAACACCATATATTTT.

V is TRBV27 and J is TRBJ2-7; tentatively, D is TRBD1 (5 bases). V lost 5 bases and J lost 1, with 15 bases in between. Germline lookup yields CDR1 MNHEY and CDR2 SMNVEV (reference sequence). There are 15 residues in the CDR3. The CDR3 sequence: CASSPTPDSSYEQYF. The CDR3 nucleotides read TGTGCCAGCAGTCCGACCCCAGACAGTTCCTACGAGCAGTACTTC.

The V call is TRBV7-9, the J call TRBJ2-1; 8 bases agree with TRBD2. The CDR3 sequence is 16 residues long. The junction had 16 bases not matched to a gene; V was cut back by 5 bases and J by 10 bases. CDR1 and CDR2 (germline): SEHNR, FQNEAQ (reference sequence). The CDR3 DNA follows: TGTGCCAGCAGCCTAAGGACTAGCTGGATCGAGGGAGAGCAGTTCTTC. This sequence encodes CASSLRTSWIEGEQFF.

The rearrangement uses TRBV27 and TRBJ1-4, with 8 bases identical to TRBD1. This CDR3 comprises 13 residues. Germline CDR1 reads MNHEY; CDR2 reads SMNVEV (reference sequence). V lost 8 bases and J lost 7; bases outside the gene matches: 6. CDR3 in amino acids: CASQVRGPEKLFF. CDR3 nucleotides: TGTGCCAGCCAGGTCAGGGGGCCTGAAAAACTGTTTTTT.

V and J are TRBV27 and TRBJ2-7; the match to TRBD1 covers 9 bases. The CDR3 spans 13 residues. V was pared by 6 bases and J by 7 bases, with 7 bases of the junction left unmatched. In germline, CDR1 is MNHEY, CDR2 SMNVEV (reference sequence). CDR3 DNA sequence: TGTGCCAGCAGCTGGACAGGGGAGAAAGAGCAGTACTTC. Protein product: CASSWTGEKEQYF.

The chain links TRBV7-3 to TRBJ1-6; 9 bases match TRBD1. CDR3 length: 14 amino acids. CDR1 and CDR2 from the germline V gene are SGHTA and FQGTGA. After removal of 3 bases from V and 7 bases from J, the junction contained 1 base not matched to a gene. The CDR3 nucleotides read TGTGCCAGCAGCTTCGGGACAGGGAATTCACCCCTCCACTTT. It codes for CASSFGTGNSPLHF.

In this sample, this clone turned up a few times. The rearrangement links TRBV19 to TRBJ1-6, with D possibly TRBD1 on 6 matching bases. V lost 7 bases to trimming and J lost 3 bases, with 13 bases between them. This CDR3 comprises 15 residues. Germline values: CDR1 LNHDA, CDR2 SQIVND (reference sequence). The CDR3 region has the DNA TGTGCCAGTACATTTCAGGGGTTCTATAATTCACCCCTCCACTTT. This encodes CASTFQGFYNSPLHF.

The rearrangement links TRBV6-1 to TRBJ1-3, with D possibly matching TRBD1 (6 bases). Trimming took 0 bases from V and 4 from J, leaving 10 bases between them. Germline assignment: CDR1 MNHNS and CDR2 SASEGT. The CDR3 is 15 amino acids. The CDR3 reads CASSEAQGPGNTIYF. In DNA form, the CDR3 reads TGTGCCAGCAGTGAAGCACAGGGCCCCGGAAACACCATATATTTT.

This chain uses TRBV6-1 with TRBJ2-3, with 11 bases that match TRBD2. The CDR3 is 16 residues long. V dropped 4 bases and J dropped 1; count of bases not matched to a gene: 4. CDR1 is MNHNS, CDR2 SASEGT, per germline. CDR3 DNA: TGTGCCAGCAGTGCGACTAGCGGGGTCCGCACAGATACGCAGTATTTT. This gives the protein CASSATSGVRTDTQYF.

The chain joins TRBV6-1 to TRBJ2-7, with 10 bases identical to TRBD1. Germline V CDR1 and CDR2: MNHNS, SASEGT. The junction had 4 bases not matched to a gene; V was cut back by 3 bases and J by 5 bases. The CDR3 runs 14 residues. In nucleotides, the CDR3 is TGTGCCAGCAGTGAGGGACAGGGGAGCGACGAGCAGTACTTC. It is translated as CASSEGQGSDEQYF.

The chain has TRBV18 and TRBJ2-3; 8 bases are a match to TRBD2. Germline CDR1 is KGHSH and CDR2 is LQKENI. The CDR3 is 15 amino acids. V shed 4 bases and J 3 bases; nucleotides not matched to a gene: 6. CDR3 protein: CASSLSLAGTDTQYF. The DNA for the CDR3 is TGTGCCAGCTCACTTTCTTTAGCGGGGACAGATACGCAGTATTTT.

The chain is built from TRBV6-6 and TRBJ2-7; D might be TRBD1 (6 bases). The V gene lost 2 bases and the J gene lost 2 bases, with 13 bases spanning the gap. The germline V gene has CDR1 MNHNY and CDR2 SVGAGI (reference sequence). CDR3 length: 15 residues. CDR3 bases: TGTGCCAGCAGTTACGGTCGGTGGGACACCTACGAGCAGTACTTC. Its translation is CASSYGRWDTYEQYF.

This chain connects TRBV6-1 to TRBJ2-3; 13 bases fit TRBD2. The CDR3 loop spans 14 amino acids. V lost 6 bases, J lost 12 bases, and 9 bases stayed unmatched. CDR1 is MNHNS, CDR2 SASEGT, per germline. The DNA of the CDR3 is TGTGCCAGCAGCCCACTTGGACTAGCGGGGGACCAGTATTTT. Encoded protein: CASSPLGLAGDQYF.

By its share, this clone is medium-sized (0.01 to 0.1%). The chain combines TRBV7-9 with TRBJ2-7; a weak D match, TRBD1 (5 bases). The CDR3 length is 15 residues. V was trimmed by 2 bases and J by 6 bases, leaving 17 bases between them. Germline CDR1 SEHNR, CDR2 FQNEAQ (reference sequence). CDR3 protein: CASSLNFGARSEQYF. The CDR3 nucleotides read TGTGCCAGCAGCTTAAATTTTGGGGCTAGGAGCGAGCAGTACTTC. Variable domain in full (rest from reference TRBV7-9 and TRBJ2-7): DTGVSQNPRHKITKRGQNVTFRCDPISEHNRLYWYRQTLGQGPEFLTYFQNEAQLEKSRLLSDRFSAERPKGSFSTLEIQRTEQGDSAMYLCASSLNFGARSEQYFGPGTRLTVT.

The V and J genes are TRBV5-6 and TRBJ1-1, with D uncertain. The CDR3 runs 13 residues. Per the germline V gene, CDR1 is SGHDT and CDR2 is YYEEEE. V lost 5 bases and J lost 4, with 12 bases in between. The CDR3 DNA is TGTGCCAGCAGGCCGTCCGGTCTCACTGAAGCTTTCTTT. It is translated as CASRPSGLTEAFF.

Turning to this clone: Other DNA sequences of this sample code for an identical CDR3. V and J are TRBV5-1 and TRBJ1-5; no clear D. Trimming removed 1 base from V and 4 bases from J, with 12 bases in between. The CDR3 is 15 amino acids. Germline lookup yields CDR1 SGHRS and CDR2 YFSETQ. CDR3 sequence: CASSLLAGGNQPQHF. The CDR3 DNA reads TGCGCCAGCAGCTTGTTGGCGGGAGGAAATCAGCCCCAGCATTTT.

V gene TRBV4-1 combines with J gene TRBJ2-7; D is possibly TRBD1 (7 bases). V lost 6 bases and J lost 0, with 18 bases in between. Looked up from germline, CDR1 is MGHRA and CDR2 is YSYEKL. The CDR3 is made up of 16 amino acids. The CDR3 DNA reads TGCGCCAGCAGACGTGGAGGGGGCTCTAGCTCCTACGAGCAGTACTTC. Translated, it gives CASRRGGGSSSYEQYF.

The rearrangement uses TRBV5-1 and TRBJ1-1; the match to TRBD1 covers 11 bases. The V and J ends lost 3 bases and 6 bases, in that order; junction bases with no gene match: 10. The CDR3 runs to 16 residues. Germline CDR1 SGHRS, CDR2 YFSETQ. The CDR3 nucleotides are TGCGCCAGCAGCTCCCTCCCGGGACAGGGGGTCTCTGAAGCTTTCTTT. It encodes CASSSLPGQGVSEAFF.

The chain couples TRBV7-3 to TRBJ2-2, with 12 bases that match TRBD2. Unmatched junction bases numbered 4, after V lost 5 bases and J lost 3 bases. The V gene's germline CDR1 is SGHTA and CDR2 FQGTGA. The CDR3 runs 16 residues. CDR3 in amino acids: CASSPRLAGDTGELFF. In DNA form, the CDR3 reads TGTGCCAGCAGCCCCCGACTAGCGGGAGACACCGGGGAGCTGTTTTTT.

The gene calls are TRBV29-1 and TRBJ2-6; D possibly corresponds to TRBD2 (7 bases). The germline V and J ends were trimmed by 6 bases and 8 bases, with 20 bases remaining between them. The CDR3 loop spans 15 amino acids. The germline gives CDR1 SQVTM, CDR2 ANQGSEA. The CDR3 protein is CSVKGGAQGTNVLTF. The CDR3 region has the DNA TGCAGCGTCAAGGGGGGGGCGCAGGGGACCAACGTCCTGACTTTC.

This rearrangement joins TRBV11-3 to TRBJ2-1; a weak D match, TRBD2 (5 bases). Germline V gene lookup returns CDR1 SGHNT and CDR2 YENEEA. The V gene lost 4 bases and the J gene lost 3 bases, with 7 bases spanning the gap. The CDR3 loop spans 13 amino acids. The CDR3 nucleotides are TGTGCCAGCAGCTCCGACTACTACAATGAGCAGTTCTTC. It is translated as CASSSDYYNEQFF.

This chain connects TRBV27 to TRBJ2-7; D call uncertain. V was cut by 6 bases and J by 0 bases, with 6 bases left in between. CDR3 length: 12 amino acids. Germline V gene data show CDR1 as MNHEY and CDR2 as SMNVEV (reference sequence). CDR3 in amino acids: CASSPSSYEQYF. CDR3 coding DNA: TGTGCCAGCAGCCCTAGCTCCTACGAGCAGTACTTC.

The J gene is TRBJ2-5, the V gene TRBV21-1; the listed D gene, TRBD2, was not tested against the DNA. TRBV21-1 is labeled a pseudogene. The CDR3 spans 14 residues. CDR3 residues: CASREVRREETQYF. The CDR3 coding sequence is TGTGCCAGCAGGGAGGTAAGGAGAGAAGAGACCCAGTACTTC.

This CDR3 is CAISESPGTENQPQHF. The CDR3, as DNA: TGTGCCATCAGTGAGTCCCCCGGGACAGAGAATCAGCCCCAGCATTTT. The chain combines TRBV10-3 with TRBJ1-5; 7 positions match TRBD1. Looked up from germline, CDR1 is ENHRY and CDR2 is SYGVKD. The CDR3 is 16 residues long. Trimming at V came to 0 bases and at J to 4 bases, leaving 6 bases not matched to a gene.

The genes are TRBV30 and TRBJ1-1; maybe TRBD1 (5 bases). Trimming pared 3 bases from V and 7 bases from J, leaving 9 bases between. CDR1 is GTSNPN and CDR2 is SVGIG in the germline V gene (reference sequence). The CDR3 spans 11 residues. The CDR3 region has the DNA TGTGCCTGGAGGAGGCAGGGTGAAGCTTTCTTT. Translated: CAWRRQGEAFF.